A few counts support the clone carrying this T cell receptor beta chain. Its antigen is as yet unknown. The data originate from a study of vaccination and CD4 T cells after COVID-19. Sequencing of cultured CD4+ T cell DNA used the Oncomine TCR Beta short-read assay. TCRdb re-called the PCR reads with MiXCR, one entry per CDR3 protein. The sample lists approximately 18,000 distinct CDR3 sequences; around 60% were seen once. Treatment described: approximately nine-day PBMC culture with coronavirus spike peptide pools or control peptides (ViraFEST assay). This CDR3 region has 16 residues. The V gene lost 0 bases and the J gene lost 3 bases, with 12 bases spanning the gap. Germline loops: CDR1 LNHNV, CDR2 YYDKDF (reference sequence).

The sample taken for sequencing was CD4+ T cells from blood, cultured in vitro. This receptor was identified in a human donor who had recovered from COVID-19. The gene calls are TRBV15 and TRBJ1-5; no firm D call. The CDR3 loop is CATSREGGNLNQPQHF. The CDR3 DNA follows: TGTGCCACCAGCAGAGAAGGAGGGAATCTCAATCAGCCCCAGCATTTT.